This T cell receptor beta chain stems from a study of technical replicates of blood from four donors. The CDR3 loop spans 16 amino acids. Germline CDR1 reads MNHEY; CDR2 reads SMNVEV (reference sequence). Trimming took 2 bases from V and 3 from J, leaving 17 bases between them. TCRdb's copy holds only in-frame clones and misses some; the assay was immunoSEQ multiplex PCR. The data contain 98,000 or so clones, 90% to 96% of them seen just once; the ten biggest clones take up about 0.23%. The chain carries TRBV27 and TRBJ2-7; maybe TRBD2 (6 bases). The receptor comes from a human donor in good health. The sample was T cells isolated from PBMCs. For the CDR3, the DNA is TGTGCCAGCAGTTTACGTCCAAGACTAGTCGTCTACGAGCAGTACTTC. It is translated as CASSLRPRLVVYEQYF.